This entry lists 13 T cell receptor beta chains sequenced from one sample in a study of TIL therapy for anti-PD-1-resistant metastatic lung cancer. Sequencing used immunoSEQ v3. Libraries were prepared by immunoSEQ multiplex PCR; TCRdb keeps only in-frame clonotypes and omits some of them. The table shows some 7,000 clones, with under 65% occurring only once. Time point indicated: pre-treatment sample, taken before nivolumab and TIL therapy. Tumor tissue came from excised metastases, mostly pleural nodules or supraclavicular lymph nodes. The sequences come from tumor tissue, collected at baseline. The receptors here all came from a person aged 25 to 85 with non-small cell lung cancer.

This chain joins TRBV5-4 and TRBJ2-1, with D perhaps matching TRBD2 (5 bases). This CDR3 has 15 residues. Trimming removed 0 bases from V and 6 bases from J, with 13 bases in between. The germline V gene encodes CDR1 SGHNT and CDR2 YYREEE (reference sequence). CDR3 protein: CASSLAPGVGNEQFF. The CDR3 coding sequence is TGTGCCAGCAGCTTGGCCCCCGGGGTGGGCAATGAGCAGTTCTTC.

This CDR3 reads CASSLLGTSGVIGELFF. The CDR3 DNA reads as TGTGCCAGCAGTTTGCTGGGGACTAGCGGGGTGATCGGGGAGCTGTTTTTT. This rearrangement joins TRBV7-3 to TRBJ2-2; 13 bases match TRBD2. The V and J ends lost 6 bases and 7 bases, in that order; junction bases with no gene match: 11. Germline V CDR1 and CDR2: SGHTA, FQGTGA. This CDR3 contains 17 residues.

This clone is termed medium-sized. One junction end does not reproduce the germline sequence, and a read error may be involved. The V and J genes are TRBV10-1 and TRBJ1-2, with D possibly matching TRBD1 (5 bases). This CDR3 comprises 19 residues. CDR1 is WNHNN, CDR2 SYGVQD, per germline (reference sequence). For the CDR3, the DNA is TGCGCCAGCAGTAAGTCCCGGGACCCAATTATGACCCTAAACTATGGCTACACCTTC. It specifies CASSKSRDPIMTLNYGYTF.

V gene TRBV15 combines with J gene TRBJ1-4; maybe TRBD1 (6 bases). The CDR3 contains 15 residues. Germline V gene lookup returns CDR1 LNHNV and CDR2 YYDKDF (reference sequence). V lost 8 bases and J 7 bases, leaving 20 bases between the germline ends. CDR3 amino acids: CATGQGSVPREKLFF. CDR3 coding DNA: TGTGCCACCGGGCAGGGGTCGGTCCCACGTGAAAAACTGTTTTTT.

This clone has more than one count but fewer than ten. The rearrangement links TRBV15 to TRBJ2-7; D perhaps matches TRBD1 (6 bases). Germline V gene data show CDR1 as LNHNV and CDR2 as YYDKDF (reference sequence). V was cut by 0 bases and J by 5 bases, with 11 bases left in between. This CDR3 spans 14 amino acids. DNA of the CDR3: TGTGCCACCAGCAGAGAGGCCAGGGGAAACGAGCAGTACTTC. This encodes CATSREARGNEQYF.

The chain is built from TRBV5-1 and TRBJ1-1; 8 bases align to TRBD1. V shed 6 bases and J 0 bases; nucleotides not matched to a gene: 4. Germline assignment: CDR1 SGHRS and CDR2 YFSETQ. This CDR3 contains 14 residues. CDR3 amino acids: CASNQGAVNTEAFF. DNA for the CDR3: TGCGCCAGCAACCAGGGGGCGGTGAACACTGAAGCTTTCTTT. Variable domain in full (rest from reference TRBV5-1 and TRBJ1-1): KAGVTQTPRYLIKTRGQQVTLSCSPISGHRSVSWYQQTPGQGLQFLFEYFSETQRNKGNFPGRFSGRQFSNSRSEMNVSTLELGDSALYLCASNQGAVNTEAFFGQGTRLTVV.

The chain couples TRBV3-1 (or the pseudogene TRBV3-2) to TRBJ2-5; TRBD2 matches 11 bases. Germline CDR1 is LGHDT and CDR2 is YNNKEL (reference sequence). The CDR3 extends over 17 amino acids. With 4 bases clipped from V and 1 base from J, the junction kept 8 bases outside the gene matches. The CDR3: CASSPAVAGGLQETQYF. CDR3 in DNA: TGTGCCAGCAGCCCTGCGGTAGCGGGGGGGCTCCAAGAGACCCAGTACTTC.

This clone appeared a few times. The V call is TRBV7-9, the J call TRBJ2-2, with D hard to call. The CDR3 loop spans 14 amino acids. V lost 5 bases, J lost 6 bases, and 13 bases lay in between. Germline CDR1 SEHNR, CDR2 FQNEAQ (reference sequence). DNA of the CDR3: TGTGCCAGCAGCCTAACCACGGGCGCCGGGGAGCTGTTTTTT. Protein sequence: CASSLTTGAGELFF.

This clone was observed a few times. V usage is TRBV29-1 and J usage is TRBJ2-7, with TRBD1 matching over 7 bases. The CDR3 spans 13 residues. V was pared by 1 base and J by 3 bases, with 3 bases of the junction left unmatched. CDR1 SQVTM and CDR2 ANQGSEA come from the germline V gene. As DNA, the CDR3 is TGCAGCGTTGAAGCTGGGACAGACTACGAGCAGTACTTC. Amino acid sequence: CSVEAGTDYEQYF.

This clone was observed a handful of times. The junction and the germline gene differ at one end; a read error may be behind it. The chain is built from TRBV7-2 and TRBJ2-1; D is tentatively TRBD1 or TRBD2 (5 bases each). The CDR3 sequence is 12 residues long. Germline lookup yields CDR1 SGHTA and CDR2 FQGNSA. The CDR3 coding sequence is TGTGCCAGCAGCAGTTCCGGGACCCGGCTGCTCTTC. Its translation is CASSSSGTRLLF.

The CDR3 DNA follows: TGCGCCAGCAGCCAAGACCCCGGACAGGGGAGGCGGGAGACCCAGTACTTC. It is translated as CASSQDPGQGRRETQYF. The rearrangement uses TRBV4-1 and TRBJ2-5, with 9 bases identical to TRBD1. Germline trimming cut 0 bases from V and 5 bases from J; bases unmatched to any gene: 10. CDR3 length: 17 amino acids. CDR1 is MGHRA and CDR2 is YSYEKL in the germline V gene.

In regard to this clone: The sample carries other DNA sequences with the same CDR3. The chain has TRBV19 and TRBJ2-7; D not resolved. Trimming cost V 3 bases and J 1 base, with 10 bases left between them. The CDR3 spans 14 residues. CDR1 and CDR2 from the germline V gene are LNHDA and SQIVND (reference sequence). CDR3 DNA: TGTGCCAGTAGTATTTCCGGACCGTCCTACGAGCAGTACTTC. Translating gives CASSISGPSYEQYF.

The CDR3 region is CASSLGPGEGEQYF. The CDR3 nucleotides are TGTGCCAGCAGCTTGGGTCCAGGGGAAGGCGAGCAGTACTTC. The chain couples TRBV5-4 to TRBJ2-7; D might be TRBD1 (6 bases). Germline V gives CDR1 SGHNT, CDR2 YYREEE (reference sequence). V lost 0 bases, J lost 6 bases, and 13 bases lay in between. This CDR3 spans 14 amino acids.